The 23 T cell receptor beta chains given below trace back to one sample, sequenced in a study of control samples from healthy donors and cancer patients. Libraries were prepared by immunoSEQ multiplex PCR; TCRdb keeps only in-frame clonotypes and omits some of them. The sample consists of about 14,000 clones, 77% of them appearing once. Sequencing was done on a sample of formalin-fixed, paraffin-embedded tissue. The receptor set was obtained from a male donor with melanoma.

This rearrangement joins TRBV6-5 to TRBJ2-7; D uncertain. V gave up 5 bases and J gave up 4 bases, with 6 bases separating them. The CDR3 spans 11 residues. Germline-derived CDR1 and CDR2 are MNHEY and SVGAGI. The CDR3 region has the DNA TGTGCCAGCAGTCCACTTTACGAGCAGTACTTC. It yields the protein CASSPLYEQYF.

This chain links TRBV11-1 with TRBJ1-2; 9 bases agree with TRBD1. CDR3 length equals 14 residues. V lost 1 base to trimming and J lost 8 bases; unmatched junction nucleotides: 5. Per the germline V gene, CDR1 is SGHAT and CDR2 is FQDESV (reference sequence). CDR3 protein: CASSLVDRGDGYTF. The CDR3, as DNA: TGTGCCAGCAGCTTAGTGGACAGGGGAGACGGCTACACCTTC.

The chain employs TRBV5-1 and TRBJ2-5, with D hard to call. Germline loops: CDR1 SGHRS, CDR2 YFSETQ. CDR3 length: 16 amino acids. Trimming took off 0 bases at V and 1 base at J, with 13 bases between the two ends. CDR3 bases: TGCGCCAGCAGCTTGGGGAACGTCGCGGTCCAAGAGACCCAGTACTTC. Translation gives CASSLGNVAVQETQYF.

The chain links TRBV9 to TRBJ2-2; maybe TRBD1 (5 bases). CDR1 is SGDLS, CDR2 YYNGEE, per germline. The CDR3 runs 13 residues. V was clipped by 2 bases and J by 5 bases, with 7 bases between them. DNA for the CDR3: TGTGCCAGCAGCGTCGCAGGGACCGGGGAGCTGTTTTTT. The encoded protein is CASSVAGTGELFF. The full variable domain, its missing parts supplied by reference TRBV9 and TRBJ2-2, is DSGVTQTPKHLITATGQRVTLRCSPRSGDLSVYWYQQSLDQGLQFLIQYYNGEERAKGNILERFSAQQFPDLHSELNLSSLELGDSALYFCASSVAGTGELFFGEGSRLTVL.

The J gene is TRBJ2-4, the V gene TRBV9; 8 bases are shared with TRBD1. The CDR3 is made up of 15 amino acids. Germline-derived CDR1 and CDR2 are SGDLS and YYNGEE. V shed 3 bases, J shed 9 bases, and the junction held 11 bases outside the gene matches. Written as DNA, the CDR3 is TGTGCCAGCAGCGCGCACCAGACAGGGGATAGCATTCAGTACTTC. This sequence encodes CASSAHQTGDSIQYF.

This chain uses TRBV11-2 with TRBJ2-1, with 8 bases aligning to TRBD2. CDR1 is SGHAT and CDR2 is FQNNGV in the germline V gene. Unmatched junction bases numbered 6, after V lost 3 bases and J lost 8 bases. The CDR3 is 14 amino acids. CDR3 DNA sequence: TGTGCCAGCAGCTTGTCGACTAGCGCGGATGAGCAGTTCTTC. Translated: CASSLSTSADEQFF.

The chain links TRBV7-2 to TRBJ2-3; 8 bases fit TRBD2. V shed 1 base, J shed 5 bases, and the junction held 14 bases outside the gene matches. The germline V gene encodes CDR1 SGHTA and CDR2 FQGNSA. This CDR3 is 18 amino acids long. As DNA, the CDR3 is TGTGCCAGCAGCTTAGTCGGCTTGCGGCGGGGGGCCGTAGATACGCAGTATTTT. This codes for CASSLVGLRRGAVDTQYF.

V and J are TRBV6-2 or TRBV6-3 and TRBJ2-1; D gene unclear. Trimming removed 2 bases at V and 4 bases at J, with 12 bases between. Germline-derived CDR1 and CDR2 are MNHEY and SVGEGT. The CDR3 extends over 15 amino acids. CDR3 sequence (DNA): TGTGCCAGCAGTTACGGTCGGTTAGAGTACAATGAGCAGTTCTTC. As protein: CASSYGRLEYNEQFF.

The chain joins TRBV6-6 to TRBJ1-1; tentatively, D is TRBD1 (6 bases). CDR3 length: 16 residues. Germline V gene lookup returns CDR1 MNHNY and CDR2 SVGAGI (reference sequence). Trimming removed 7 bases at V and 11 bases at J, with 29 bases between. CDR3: CASNDPLGWSTGEAFF. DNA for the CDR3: TGTGCCAGCAACGACCCCTTAGGATGGTCGACAGGCGAGGCTTTCTTT.

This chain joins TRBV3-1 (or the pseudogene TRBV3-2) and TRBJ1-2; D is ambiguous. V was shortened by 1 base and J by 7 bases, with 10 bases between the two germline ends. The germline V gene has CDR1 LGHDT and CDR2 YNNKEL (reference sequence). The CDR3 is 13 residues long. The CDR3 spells CASSQGGISGYTF. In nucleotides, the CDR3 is TGTGCCAGCAGCCAAGGCGGGATTAGTGGCTACACCTTC.

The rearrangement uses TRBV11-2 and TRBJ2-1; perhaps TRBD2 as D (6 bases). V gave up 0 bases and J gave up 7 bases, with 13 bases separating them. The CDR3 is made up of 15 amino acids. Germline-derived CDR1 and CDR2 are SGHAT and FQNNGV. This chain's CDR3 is CASSLDLGGRNEQFF. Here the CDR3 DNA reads TGTGCCAGCAGCTTAGATCTCGGGGGAAGAAATGAGCAGTTCTTC. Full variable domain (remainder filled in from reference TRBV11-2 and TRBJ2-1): EAGVAQSPRYKIIEKRQSVAFWCNPISGHATLYWYQQILGQGPKLLIQFQNNGVVDDSQLPKDRFSAERLKGVDSTLKIQPAKLEDSAVYLCASSLDLGGRNEQFFGPGTRLTVL.

CDR3 sequence reads: CATGTTSYEQYF. The CDR3 DNA reads as TGTGCCACCGGGACAACCTCCTACGAGCAGTACTTC. The V and J genes are TRBV2 and TRBJ2-7; maybe TRBD1 (6 bases). V was cut by 10 bases and J by 0 bases, with 10 bases left in between. The germline V gene encodes CDR1 SNHLY and CDR2 FYNNEI. The CDR3 spans 12 residues.

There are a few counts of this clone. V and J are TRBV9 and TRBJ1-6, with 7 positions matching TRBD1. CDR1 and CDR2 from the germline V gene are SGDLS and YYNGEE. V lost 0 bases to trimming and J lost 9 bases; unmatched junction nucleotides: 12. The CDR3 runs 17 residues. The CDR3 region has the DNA TGTGCCAGCAGCGTAGGAGGAGGGGGCAGAGGAGGTTCACCCCTCCACTTT. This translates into CASSVGGGGRGGSPLHF.

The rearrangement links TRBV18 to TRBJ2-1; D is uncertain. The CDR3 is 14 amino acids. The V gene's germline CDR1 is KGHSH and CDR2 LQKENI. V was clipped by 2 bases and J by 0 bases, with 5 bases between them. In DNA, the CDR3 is TGTGCCAGCTCACCAGTCGGCTCCTACAATGAGCAGTTCTTC. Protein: CASSPVGSYNEQFF.

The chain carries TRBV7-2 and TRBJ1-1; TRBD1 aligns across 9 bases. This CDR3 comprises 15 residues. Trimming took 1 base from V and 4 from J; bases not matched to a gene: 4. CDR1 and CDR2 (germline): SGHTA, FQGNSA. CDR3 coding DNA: TGTGCCAGCAGCTTAGTACAGGGGGCGGGCACTGAAGCTTTCTTT. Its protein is CASSLVQGAGTEAFF.

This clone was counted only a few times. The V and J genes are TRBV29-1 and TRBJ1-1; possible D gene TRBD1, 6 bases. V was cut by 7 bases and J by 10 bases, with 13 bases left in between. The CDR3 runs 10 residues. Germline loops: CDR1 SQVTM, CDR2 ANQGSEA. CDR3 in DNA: TGCAGCGCATTATCAGGGGTAGCTTTCTTT. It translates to CSALSGVAFF.

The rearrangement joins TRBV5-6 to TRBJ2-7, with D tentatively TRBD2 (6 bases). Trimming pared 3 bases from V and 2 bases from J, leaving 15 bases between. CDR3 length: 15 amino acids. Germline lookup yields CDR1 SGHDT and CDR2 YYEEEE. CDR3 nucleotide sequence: TGTGCCAGCAGCTGGCGGGGCAGCGTTCCCTACGAGCAGTACTTC. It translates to CASSWRGSVPYEQYF.

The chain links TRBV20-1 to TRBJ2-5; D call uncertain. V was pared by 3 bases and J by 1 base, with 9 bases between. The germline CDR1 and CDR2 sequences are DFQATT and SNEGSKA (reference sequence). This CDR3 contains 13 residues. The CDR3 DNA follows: TGCAGTGCTAGTTGGCGAAGCCAAGAGACCCAGTACTTC. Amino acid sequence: CSASWRSQETQYF.

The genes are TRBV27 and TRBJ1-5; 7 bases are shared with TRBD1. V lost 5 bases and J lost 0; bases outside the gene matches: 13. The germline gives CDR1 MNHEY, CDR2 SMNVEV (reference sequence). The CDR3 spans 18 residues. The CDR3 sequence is CASSATIGTDYSNQPQHF. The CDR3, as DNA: TGTGCCAGCAGTGCTACCATCGGGACAGATTATAGCAATCAGCCCCAGCATTTT.

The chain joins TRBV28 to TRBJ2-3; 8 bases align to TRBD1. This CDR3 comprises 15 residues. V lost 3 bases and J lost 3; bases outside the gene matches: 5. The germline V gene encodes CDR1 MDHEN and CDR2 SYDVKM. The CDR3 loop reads CASSFQGARTDTQYF. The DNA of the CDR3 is TGTGCCAGCAGTTTTCAGGGGGCGAGAACAGATACGCAGTATTTT.

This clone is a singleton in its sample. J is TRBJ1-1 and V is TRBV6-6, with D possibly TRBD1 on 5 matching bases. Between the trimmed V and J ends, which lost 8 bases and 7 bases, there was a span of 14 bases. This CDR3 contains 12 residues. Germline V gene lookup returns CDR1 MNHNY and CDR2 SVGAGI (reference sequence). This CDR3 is CASAQRGDEAFF. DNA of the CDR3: TGTGCCAGCGCCCAGCGGGGGGATGAAGCTTTCTTT.

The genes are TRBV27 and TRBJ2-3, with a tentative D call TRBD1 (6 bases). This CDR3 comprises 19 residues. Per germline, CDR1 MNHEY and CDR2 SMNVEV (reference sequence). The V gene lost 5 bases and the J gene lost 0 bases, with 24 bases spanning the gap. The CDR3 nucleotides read TGTGCCAGCAGTCTCTACTCGATCCGGACAGCTTCTAGCACAGATACGCAGTATTTT. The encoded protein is CASSLYSIRTASSTDTQYF.

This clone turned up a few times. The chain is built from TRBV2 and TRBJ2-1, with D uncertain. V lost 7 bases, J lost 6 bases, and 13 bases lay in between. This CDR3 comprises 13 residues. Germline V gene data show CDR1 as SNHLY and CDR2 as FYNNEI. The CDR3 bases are TGTGCCAGCATGAGTCATTGGGGCAATGAGCAGTTCTTC. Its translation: CASMSHWGNEQFF.